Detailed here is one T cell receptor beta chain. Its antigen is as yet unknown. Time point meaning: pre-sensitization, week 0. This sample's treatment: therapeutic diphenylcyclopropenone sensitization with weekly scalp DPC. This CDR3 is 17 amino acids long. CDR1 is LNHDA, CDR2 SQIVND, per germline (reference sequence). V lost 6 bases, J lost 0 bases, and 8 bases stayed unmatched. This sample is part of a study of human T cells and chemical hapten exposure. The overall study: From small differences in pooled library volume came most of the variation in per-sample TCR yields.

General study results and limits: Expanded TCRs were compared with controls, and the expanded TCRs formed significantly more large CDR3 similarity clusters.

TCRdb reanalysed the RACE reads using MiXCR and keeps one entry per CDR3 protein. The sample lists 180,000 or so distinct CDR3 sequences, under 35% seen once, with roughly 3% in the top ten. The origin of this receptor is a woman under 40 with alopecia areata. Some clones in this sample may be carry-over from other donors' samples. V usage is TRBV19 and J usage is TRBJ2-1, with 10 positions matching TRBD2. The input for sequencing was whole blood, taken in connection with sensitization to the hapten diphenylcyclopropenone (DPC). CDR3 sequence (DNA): TGTGCCAGTAGGCATTCTAGCGGGAGCTACTCCTACAATGAGCAGTTCTTC. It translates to CASRHSSGSYSYNEQFF.